The clone carrying this T cell receptor (beta chain) was recorded a few times. This specimen belongs to a study of T-cell memory formation after mild COVID-19. This CDR3 contains 17 residues. V was pared by 4 bases and J by 4 bases, with 20 bases between. Germline loops: CDR1 LGHDT, CDR2 YNNKEL (reference sequence). TCRdb used MiXCR to reprocess the 5' RACE reads, holding one entry per CDR3 protein. The table shows roughly 500,000 distinct CDR3 sequences, with around 21% occurring only once. The source material was PBMCs or a T cell subset sorted from them (not recorded which). The receptor's source is an adult woman who had mild COVID-19 (a few samples of this study predate the infection). Cell type and time point are not known. This chain connects TRBV3-1 to TRBJ2-1; no clear D. This CDR3 is CASSPPTHWPPYNEQFF. For the CDR3, the DNA is TGTGCCAGCAGCCCCCCGACCCACTGGCCCCCTTACAATGAGCAGTTCTTC.